Listed below are T cell receptor beta chains from one sample, sequenced in a study of blood T cell repertoires in COVID-19. Sequenced by immunoSEQ multiplex PCR; TCRdb stores in-frame clones only, minus some. Here the sample spans approximately 250,000 clones, about 88% being singletons. The sample consisted of peripheral blood. The receptors come from a man younger than 35 with active or convalescent COVID-19. Both conserved end residues are part of each CDR3. D genes are given only for firm matches. The listing skips clone size in some rows; elsewhere it reads once, few, many or a size class.

>TRBV10-3|TRBJ2-1|.|.
CAISNQVWPEQFF
TGTGCCATCAGCAATCAGGTTTGGCCTGAGCAGTTCTTC
>TRBV12-5|TRBJ1-2|.|.
CASGLDTGYGYTF
TGTGCTAGTGGTTTGGACACAGGGTATGGCTACACCTTC
>TRBV12-3/TRBV12-4|TRBJ1-2|.|.
CASSSGAQGYTF
TGTGCCAGCAGTTCAGGGGCCCAAGGCTACACCTTC
>TRBV7-8|TRBJ1-1|.|few
CASSLARVPRGEVGEAFF
TGTGCCAGCAGCTTAGCCAGAGTTCCCAGGGGTGAAGTAGGTGAAGCTTTCTTT
>TRBV19|TRBJ2-7|TRBD1|few
CASGQGTSYEQYF
TGTGCCAGCGGACAGGGTACATCTTACGAGCAGTACTTC
>TRBV9|TRBJ2-3|.|.
CASSTFPGDTQYF
TGTGCCAGCAGCACCTTCCCGGGGGATACGCAGTATTTT
>TRBV11-1|TRBJ2-7|.|.
CASSFDARGEQYF
TGTGCCAGCAGCTTTGATGCCCGGGGCGAGCAGTACTTC
>TRBV7-2|TRBJ2-1|TRBD2|.
CASSRSTRSPASGLNEQFF
TGTGCCAGCAGCCGCTCCACGCGATCCCCGGCTAGCGGCCTGAATGAGCAGTTCTTC
>TRBV24-1|TRBJ1-3|TRBD1|.
CATSDTGGEGRNTIYF
TGTGCCACCAGTGACACAGGGGGCGAAGGGAGAAACACCATATATTTT
>TRBV7-2|TRBJ2-3|.|few
CASSLAVAGFSPSTDTQYF
TGTGCCAGCAGCTTAGCAGTGGCGGGGTTCTCCCCAAGCACAGATACGCAGTATTTT
>TRBV7-6|TRBJ2-7|.|few
CASSLGGNYEQYF
TGTGCCAGCAGCTTAGGAGGGAATTACGAGCAGTACTTC
>TRBV5-6|TRBJ1-2|.|.
CASRTGWDMGYTF
TGTGCCAGCAGAACGGGGTGGGATATGGGCTACACCTTC
>TRBV6-5|TRBJ1-5|.|.
CASILRGLGQPQHF
TGTGCCAGCATCCTACGAGGGTTAGGGCAGCCCCAGCATTTT
>TRBV7-6|TRBJ2-1|TRBD2|.
CASSRPKLAPDHYNEQFF
TGTGCCAGCAGCCGTCCCAAACTAGCGCCCGACCATTACAATGAGCAGTTCTTC
>TRBV6-1|TRBJ2-3|.|.
CASSEDYRDTQYF
TGTGCCAGCAGTGAAGATTATCGAGATACGCAGTATTTT
>TRBV7-9|TRBJ1-3|.|.
CASSLSGAGNTIYF
TGTGCCAGCAGCTTAAGCGGCGCTGGAAACACCATATATTTT
>TRBV7-8|TRBJ2-2|TRBD2|.
CASSFKSGRDTGELFF
TGTGCCAGCAGCTTCAAAAGCGGGAGGGACACCGGGGAGCTGTTTTTT
>TRBV28|TRBJ2-3|.|.
CASSLRALDTQYF
TGTGCCAGCAGTTTGCGGGCCCTAGATACGCAGTATTTT
>TRBV6-5|TRBJ2-1|.|.
CASSVLFRANNEQFF
TGTGCCAGCAGCGTACTTTTCAGGGCCAACAATGAGCAGTTCTTC
>TRBV30|TRBJ2-3|.|once
CAWSGVELTQYF
TGTGCCTGGAGCGGTGTGGAGTTAACGCAGTATTTT
>TRBV28|TRBJ1-4|.|.
CASRIQGGNEKLFF
TGTGCCAGCAGGATCCAGGGAGGAAATGAAAAACTGTTTTTT
>TRBV5-1|TRBJ2-3|.|.
CASSLGGNTDTQYF
TGCGCCAGCAGCTTAGGCGGGAACACAGATACGCAGTATTTT
>TRBV6-5|TRBJ2-3|.|.
CASSYSVREDTQYF
TGTGCCAGCAGTTACTCGGTCAGGGAAGATACGCAGTATTTT
>TRBV7-9|TRBJ1-6|.|.
CASSHGGNSPLHF
TGTGCCAGCAGCCACGGGGGTAATTCACCCCTCCACTTT
>TRBV24-1|TRBJ2-7|.|.
CATSDPSQGYYEQYF
TGTGCCACCAGTGATCCGTCCCAGGGCTATTACGAGCAGTACTTC
>TRBV25-1|TRBJ1-6|.|.
CASSRSNSPLHF
TGTGCCAGCAGCCGGAGCAATTCACCCCTCCACTTT
>TRBV19|TRBJ1-4|.|.
CASSLSATNEKLFF
TGTGCCAGTTCCCTTAGTGCAACTAATGAAAAACTGTTTTTT